This T cell receptor beta chain was identified in a study of cytomegalovirus exposure and HLA in healthy donors. Study-level points and caveats: Overall, approximately 150 TCR beta chains were annotated as cytomegalovirus-associated. HLA alleles were associated with some 17,000 TCR beta sequences in a later analysis at 0.05 false discovery rate.

Donors likely had unrecorded immune exposures despite being nominally healthy when sampled. With V trimmed by 5 bases and J by 7 bases, 3 bases remained unmatched. The germline V gene has CDR1 MNHEY and CDR2 SMNVEV (reference sequence). The CDR3 consists of 13 residues. A remark on this clone: Its antigen is undetermined.

It was with 60 Vbeta and 13 Jbeta primers that the PCR ran. Sequenced by immunoSEQ multiplex PCR; TCRdb stores in-frame clones only, minus some. The table includes roughly 100,000 clones, around 63% detected once. The rearrangement links TRBV27 to TRBJ1-5, with 9 positions matching TRBD1. The sequencing sample was made of PBMCs. The origin of this receptor is a human donor in good health. The CDR3 is CASSRDREQPQHF. CDR3 DNA sequence: TGTGCCAGCAGTCGGGACAGGGAACAGCCCCAGCATTTT.